These 5 T cell receptor beta chains came from one sample sequenced in a study of beta chain features in type 1 diabetes. The investigators reverse transcribed all of the isolated RNA, so they sequenced expressed TCRB transcripts. Clones were read by immunoSEQ multiplex PCR, and TCRdb kept only the in-frame ones, dropping some. The data show about 45,000 clones, over 50% seen once. The sequencing sample was made of Tregs from blood. The receptors derive from a woman aged 18-29 years in good health.

This clone has a handful of counts. The V call is TRBV19, the J call TRBJ2-7; 9 bases agree with TRBD2. V was clipped by 5 bases and J by 5 bases; unmatched bases: 7. The CDR3 extends over 14 amino acids. Germline CDR1 is LNHDA and CDR2 is SQIVND (reference sequence). Here the CDR3 DNA reads TGTGCCAGTAGTTCTCCCGGGACTAGCAACGAGCAGTACTTC. Amino acids: CASSSPGTSNEQYF.

The CDR3 DNA follows: TGTGCCATCAGTACTTTCCGCTCCTACAATGAGCAGTTCTTC. Its protein product is CAISTFRSYNEQFF. The V call is TRBV10-3, the J call TRBJ2-1; D not resolved. V shed 5 bases and J shed 0 bases, with 8 bases lying between them. CDR3 length equals 14 residues. Germline V gene sequence: CDR1 ENHRY, CDR2 SYGVKD.

The V call is TRBV7-2, the J call TRBJ1-2; D uncertain. This CDR3 comprises 15 residues. The germline V gene has CDR1 SGHTA and CDR2 FQGNSA. V was shortened by 5 bases and J by 0 bases, with 13 bases between the two germline ends. Written as DNA, the CDR3 is TGTGCCAGCAGCCCTAGCGGGTCCACTAACTATGGCTACACCTTC. Translated: CASSPSGSTNYGYTF.

This clone was found a few times. The chain is built from TRBV19 and TRBJ2-1; 14 bases are a match to TRBD2. This CDR3 is 18 amino acids long. Germline loops: CDR1 LNHDA, CDR2 SQIVND (reference sequence). Trimming at V came to 1 base and at J to 8 bases, leaving 10 bases not matched to a gene. The CDR3 loop is CASSIVMTSGRVIYEQFF. The CDR3 DNA sequence: TGTGCCAGTAGTATAGTTATGACTAGCGGGAGGGTAATCTATGAGCAGTTCTTC.

The chain combines TRBV7-9 with TRBJ2-7; 7 bases align to TRBD1. The CDR3 spans 16 residues. Germline CDR1 SEHNR, CDR2 FQNEAQ (reference sequence). Trimming removed 2 bases from V and 0 bases from J; junction bases left unmatched: 7. The CDR3 sequence is CASSLPGQPGSYEQYF. The CDR3 DNA reads as TGTGCCAGCAGCTTACCGGGACAGCCAGGCTCCTACGAGCAGTACTTC.